The rows below give T cell receptor beta chains drawn from one sample of a study of T cells after yellow fever vaccination. TCRdb re-analysed the 5' RACE reads in MiXCR, keeping a single row per CDR3 protein. Seen here are about 120,000 distinct CDR3 sequences, roughly 8.2% observed once, and the top ten hold 30% to 40%. The sequencing here drew on CD8+ T cells sorted from PBMCs, taken on the day of the yellow fever booster vaccination. These receptors all come from a young man who received the YFV17D yellow fever vaccine. The CDR3 runs from the conserved cysteine through the conserved F or W. A D gene is named only where the DNA matches it firmly. Some rows mark clone size as missing; the rest say once, few, many or name a class of expanded clone.

clone size: few; D gene: TRBD1; J gene: TRBJ1-1; CDR3 length: 16; V gene: TRBV7-6; CDR3 DNA: TGTGCCAGCAGCTTAGTAGCTTCCGACAGGGACACTGAAGCTTTCTTT; CDR3 protein: CASSLVASDRDTEAFF
clone size: NA; D gene: NA; J gene: TRBJ2-2; CDR3 length: 14; V gene: TRBV12-3/TRBV12-4; CDR3 DNA: TGTGCCAGCAGCCTACTCACTAGCCCCGGGGAGCTGTTTTTT; CDR3 protein: CASSLLTSPGELFF
clone size: few; D gene: TRBD1; J gene: TRBJ1-3; CDR3 length: 15; V gene: TRBV5-1; CDR3 DNA: TGCGCCAGCAGCTTCAGGGGGATCTCTGGAAACACCATATATTTT; CDR3 protein: CASSFRGISGNTIYF
clone size: few; D gene: TRBD1; J gene: TRBJ2-7; CDR3 length: 13; V gene: TRBV10-3; CDR3 DNA: TGTGCCATCAGTGAGGGGACAGGGGACGAGCAGTACTTC; CDR3 protein: CAISEGTGDEQYF
clone size: NA; D gene: NA; J gene: TRBJ2-3; CDR3 length: 16; V gene: TRBV24-1; CDR3 DNA: TGTGCCACCAGTATCGGGACTGGGTGGGGCACAGATACGCAGTATTTT; CDR3 protein: CATSIGTGWGTDTQYF
clone size: NA; D gene: NA; J gene: TRBJ1-2; CDR3 length: 15; V gene: TRBV20-1; CDR3 DNA: TGCAGTGCTAGGGAACCCGGTGGGGCTTACTATGGCTACACCTTC; CDR3 protein: CSAREPGGAYYGYTF
clone size: NA; D gene: NA; J gene: TRBJ2-2; CDR3 length: 16; V gene: TRBV18; CDR3 DNA: TGTGCCAGCTCACCACGTAGAGTGGTCTCCACCGGGGAGCTGTTTTTT; CDR3 protein: CASSPRRVVSTGELFF
clone size: few; D gene: NA; J gene: TRBJ1-6; CDR3 length: 12; V gene: TRBV7-8; CDR3 DNA: TGTGCCAGCAGCTTACAAATTTCACCCCTCCACTTT; CDR3 protein: CASSLQISPLHF
clone size: few; D gene: NA; J gene: TRBJ2-7; CDR3 length: 13; V gene: TRBV7-9; CDR3 DNA: TGTGCCAGCAGTTGGGCAACGGCTAAGGAGCAGTACTTC; CDR3 protein: CASSWATAKEQYF
clone size: few; D gene: TRBD1; J gene: TRBJ1-2; CDR3 length: 16; V gene: TRBV5-1; CDR3 DNA: TGCGCCAGCAGCCCGGAAGGGACAGGGGGCCTCTATGGCTACACCTTC; CDR3 protein: CASSPEGTGGLYGYTF
clone size: few; D gene: NA; J gene: TRBJ1-1; CDR3 length: 14; V gene: TRBV29-1; CDR3 DNA: TGCAGCGTGGAGACAGGTGGATCGAACACTGAAGCTTTCTTT; CDR3 protein: CSVETGGSNTEAFF
clone size: many; D gene: NA; J gene: TRBJ1-5; CDR3 length: 14; V gene: TRBV5-1; CDR3 DNA: TGCGCCAGCAGCCGTACAGGGATCAATCAGCCCCAGCATTTT; CDR3 protein: CASSRTGINQPQHF
clone size: NA; D gene: NA; J gene: TRBJ2-4; CDR3 length: 14; V gene: TRBV6-5; CDR3 DNA: TGTGCCAGCAGTTACGCGGGGACAGAAAACATTCAGTACTTC; CDR3 protein: CASSYAGTENIQYF
clone size: NA; D gene: TRBD1; J gene: TRBJ1-5; CDR3 length: 14; V gene: TRBV9; CDR3 DNA: TGTGCCAGCAGCGTAGAGGGGGCTAATCAGCCCCAGCATTTT; CDR3 protein: CASSVEGANQPQHF
clone size: few; D gene: NA; J gene: TRBJ2-7; CDR3 length: 14; V gene: TRBV10-3; CDR3 DNA: TGTGCCATCAGTGAGCCTGACAGTACCTACGAGCAGTACTTC; CDR3 protein: CAISEPDSTYEQYF
clone size: NA; D gene: TRBD1; J gene: TRBJ2-1; CDR3 length: 20; V gene: TRBV11-2; CDR3 DNA: TGTGCCAGCAGCGGCCGACAGGGATCCGGGACAGGGGGCTTCTACAATGAGCAGTTCTTC; CDR3 protein: CASSGRQGSGTGGFYNEQFF
clone size: once; D gene: NA; J gene: TRBJ2-3; CDR3 length: 12; V gene: TRBV7-2; CDR3 DNA: TGTGCCAGCAGCTTAATGTCAGATACGCAGTATTTT; CDR3 protein: CASSLMSDTQYF
clone size: NA; D gene: NA; J gene: TRBJ1-4; CDR3 length: 14; V gene: TRBV4-1; CDR3 DNA: TGCGCCAGCAGCCCGATGGCAACTAATGAAAAACTGTTTTTT; CDR3 protein: CASSPMATNEKLFF
clone size: NA; D gene: TRBD2; J gene: TRBJ2-2; CDR3 length: 17; V gene: TRBV7-9; CDR3 DNA: TGTGCCAGCAGAGGACTAGCGGGACCCGCGAACACCGGGGAGCTGTTTTTT; CDR3 protein: CASRGLAGPANTGELFF
clone size: few; D gene: NA; J gene: TRBJ2-2; CDR3 length: 16; V gene: TRBV6-1; CDR3 DNA: TGTGCCAGCAGCCGTACTTGGACACTGAACACCGGGGAGCTGTTTTTT; CDR3 protein: CASSRTWTLNTGELFF
clone size: few; D gene: NA; J gene: TRBJ1-1; CDR3 length: 16; V gene: TRBV7-9; CDR3 DNA: TGTGCCAGCAGCCTCAGTCCTGGGGAAAGGAACACTGAAGCTTTCTTT; CDR3 protein: CASSLSPGERNTEAFF
clone size: few; D gene: NA; J gene: TRBJ1-3; CDR3 length: 16; V gene: TRBV4-1; CDR3 DNA: TGCGCCAGCAGCCAAGACTTACAGGGACCCGGGGCCACCATATATTTT; CDR3 protein: CASSQDLQGPGATIYF
clone size: few; D gene: NA; J gene: TRBJ2-1; CDR3 length: 17; V gene: TRBV7-9; CDR3 DNA: TGTGCCAGCAGCTTAGCGCAGGAAACCGGGACTGACAATGAGCAGTTCTTC; CDR3 protein: CASSLAQETGTDNEQFF
clone size: few; D gene: NA; J gene: TRBJ2-3; CDR3 length: 15; V gene: TRBV9; CDR3 DNA: TGTGCCAGCAATCTGGGCAGACAAAGCACAGATACGCAGTATTTT; CDR3 protein: CASNLGRQSTDTQYF
clone size: NA; D gene: TRBD1; J gene: TRBJ2-5; CDR3 length: 15; V gene: TRBV7-9; CDR3 DNA: TGTGCCAGCAGCCCTGTTCATTCAGGGGGAGAGACCCAGTACTTC; CDR3 protein: CASSPVHSGGETQYF
clone size: few; D gene: TRBD2; J gene: TRBJ2-1; CDR3 length: 14; V gene: TRBV6-2/TRBV6-3; CDR3 DNA: TGTGCCAGCAGGCGGGGGGCCCTCGTGGATGAGCAGTTCTTC; CDR3 protein: CASRRGALVDEQFF
clone size: few; D gene: NA; J gene: TRBJ2-1; CDR3 length: 13; V gene: TRBV12-3/TRBV12-4; CDR3 DNA: TGTGCCAGCAGTACCGGGGTTCTTGATGAGCAGTTCTTC; CDR3 protein: CASSTGVLDEQFF
clone size: few; D gene: NA; J gene: TRBJ1-5; CDR3 length: 14; V gene: TRBV16; CDR3 DNA: TGTGCCAGCAGCCAATGGGACACCAATCAGCCCCAGCATTTT; CDR3 protein: CASSQWDTNQPQHF
clone size: many; D gene: TRBD1; J gene: TRBJ1-1; CDR3 length: 15; V gene: TRBV10-3; CDR3 DNA: TGTGCCATCAGTGATTCCCGGACAGGGGTCACTGAAGCTTTCTTT; CDR3 protein: CAISDSRTGVTEAFF
clone size: NA; D gene: TRBD1; J gene: TRBJ1-2; CDR3 length: 14; V gene: TRBV4-3; CDR3 DNA: TGCGCCAGCAGCCCCGGACAGGGTGACTATGGCTACACCTTC; CDR3 protein: CASSPGQGDYGYTF
clone size: NA; D gene: NA; J gene: TRBJ1-1; CDR3 length: 13; V gene: TRBV6-6; CDR3 DNA: TGTGCCAGTGCCGATCGGGGGCGGACTGAAGCTTTCTTT; CDR3 protein: CASADRGRTEAFF
clone size: NA; D gene: NA; J gene: TRBJ2-7; CDR3 length: 15; V gene: TRBV3-1; CDR3 DNA: TGTGCCAGCAGCCACGATGACAGTAGCTCCTACGAGCAGTACTTC; CDR3 protein: CASSHDDSSSYEQYF
clone size: many; D gene: NA; J gene: TRBJ2-1; CDR3 length: 15; V gene: TRBV7-9; CDR3 DNA: TGTGCCAGCAGCGTACGGGACGGTGAATACAATGAGCAGTTCTTC; CDR3 protein: CASSVRDGEYNEQFF
clone size: many; D gene: NA; J gene: TRBJ2-1; CDR3 length: 15; V gene: TRBV5-1; CDR3 DNA: TGCGCCAGCAGCTTGGAGGGACATGTACTGGATGAGCAGTTCTTC; CDR3 protein: CASSLEGHVLDEQFF
clone size: few; D gene: NA; J gene: TRBJ2-5; CDR3 length: 13; V gene: TRBV4-1; CDR3 DNA: TGCGCCAGCAGCCAAGGGGGTGGAAAGACCCAGTACTTC; CDR3 protein: CASSQGGGKTQYF
clone size: NA; D gene: NA; J gene: TRBJ2-2; CDR3 length: 16; V gene: TRBV4-1; CDR3 DNA: TGCGCCAGCAGCCAAGTTCAGCAGGGTTTTTCCGGGGAGCTGTTTTTT; CDR3 protein: CASSQVQQGFSGELFF
clone size: many; D gene: NA; J gene: TRBJ1-1; CDR3 length: 16; V gene: TRBV5-1; CDR3 DNA: TGCGCCAGCAGCTTGGAAGGGGGGGTCCGGAGGGCAGAAGCTTTCTTT; CDR3 protein: CASSLEGGVRRAEAFF
clone size: few; D gene: NA; J gene: TRBJ1-2; CDR3 length: 16; V gene: TRBV12-3/TRBV12-4; CDR3 DNA: TGTGCCAGCAGTTTCAACCCTCTGGCAGGTGACTATGGCTACACCTTC; CDR3 protein: CASSFNPLAGDYGYTF
clone size: few; D gene: NA; J gene: TRBJ2-2; CDR3 length: 15; V gene: TRBV12-3/TRBV12-4; CDR3 DNA: TGTGCCAGCAGTCTGGGAGGAGGGGGGACCGGGGAGCTGTTTTTT; CDR3 protein: CASSLGGGGTGELFF
clone size: many; D gene: TRBD2; J gene: TRBJ2-3; CDR3 length: 15; V gene: TRBV6-1; CDR3 DNA: TGTGCCAGCAGTGGACTAGCGGGGGGGCCAGATACGCAGTATTTT; CDR3 protein: CASSGLAGGPDTQYF
clone size: many; D gene: TRBD2; J gene: TRBJ2-7; CDR3 length: 10; V gene: TRBV10-3; CDR3 DNA: TGTGCCAGCGGGAGCTACGAGCAGTACTTC; CDR3 protein: CASGSYEQYF
clone size: NA; D gene: NA; J gene: TRBJ2-3; CDR3 length: 16; V gene: TRBV6-2/TRBV6-3; CDR3 DNA: TGTGCCAGCAGTGACCCAGGGTCGAAGCCGACAGATACGCAGTATTTT; CDR3 protein: CASSDPGSKPTDTQYF
clone size: NA; D gene: NA; J gene: TRBJ2-7; CDR3 length: 13; V gene: TRBV6-2/TRBV6-3; CDR3 DNA: TGTGCCAGCAGTTACGTCGAGGGCTACGAGCAGTACTTC; CDR3 protein: CASSYVEGYEQYF
clone size: few; D gene: TRBD1; J gene: TRBJ2-1; CDR3 length: 15; V gene: TRBV4-1; CDR3 DNA: TGCGCCAGCAGCCCGCACGGGACAGGAAACAATGAGCAGTTCTTC; CDR3 protein: CASSPHGTGNNEQFF
clone size: NA; D gene: NA; J gene: TRBJ2-7; CDR3 length: 15; V gene: TRBV5-1; CDR3 DNA: TGCGCCAGCAGCCAAGGGACTGGCCTTCCATACGAGCAGTACTTC; CDR3 protein: CASSQGTGLPYEQYF
clone size: NA; D gene: NA; J gene: TRBJ1-4; CDR3 length: 15; V gene: TRBV4-3; CDR3 DNA: TGCGCCAGCAGCCAAGATCGATCAACTAATGAAAAACTGTTTTTT; CDR3 protein: CASSQDRSTNEKLFF
clone size: few; D gene: NA; J gene: TRBJ2-4; CDR3 length: 13; V gene: TRBV7-2; CDR3 DNA: TGTGCCAGCAGCTTAAATCCTGAGAGCGTTCAGTACTTC; CDR3 protein: CASSLNPESVQYF
clone size: NA; D gene: NA; J gene: TRBJ2-5; CDR3 length: 17; V gene: TRBV7-2; CDR3 DNA: TGTGCCAGCAGCTTATTCCCGGACTGGACGCGCGGTCAGACCCAGTACTTC; CDR3 protein: CASSLFPDWTRGQTQYF
clone size: few; D gene: TRBD1; J gene: TRBJ2-1; CDR3 length: 19; V gene: TRBV19; CDR3 DNA: TGTGCCAGTAGTATATCGGCAGGGGGCTTGCTCCCCCACGGCGATGAGCAGTTCTTC; CDR3 protein: CASSISAGGLLPHGDEQFF
clone size: few; D gene: TRBD2; J gene: TRBJ2-5; CDR3 length: 16; V gene: TRBV30; CDR3 DNA: TGTGCCTGGAGTGTAGGGACTAAGCTCATGGAAGAGACCCAGTACTTC; CDR3 protein: CAWSVGTKLMEETQYF
clone size: few; D gene: NA; J gene: TRBJ2-3; CDR3 length: 15; V gene: TRBV11-2; CDR3 DNA: TGTGCCAGCAGCTTAGGGAGTAGAAGCACAGATACGCAGTATTTT; CDR3 protein: CASSLGSRSTDTQYF